A single sample gave rise to the 15 T cell receptor beta chains below, sequenced in a study of blood T cell repertoires in COVID-19. The data were produced by immunoSEQ multiplex PCR, yet TCRdb's version contains in-frame clones alone and is incomplete. The table shows approximately 150,000 clones, with 85% occurring only once. Sample: peripheral blood. These TCRs come from a man aged 40-49 years with acute or convalescent COVID-19.

V gene TRBV25-1 combines with J gene TRBJ2-5; possible D gene TRBD1, 6 bases. CDR3 length: 13 amino acids. Trimming cost V 7 bases and J 0 bases, with 9 bases left between them. Germline V gives CDR1 MGHDK, CDR2 SYGVNS. The CDR3 bases are TGTGCCAGCAAGGGGGATCACCAAGAGACCCAGTACTTC. Protein: CASKGDHQETQYF.

This sequence joins TRBV4-2 and TRBJ1-2, with 9 bases identical to TRBD1. Looked up from germline, CDR1 is LGHNA and CDR2 is YNFKEQ. This CDR3 spans 16 amino acids. V shed 3 bases and J 5 bases; nucleotides not matched to a gene: 10. The DNA of the CDR3 is TGTGCCAGCAGCCAGGCACAGGGGGCGTACTCTTATGGCTACACCTTC. This sequence encodes CASSQAQGAYSYGYTF.

The chain employs TRBV7-9 and TRBJ1-1; perhaps TRBD1 as D (6 bases). Trimming took off 5 bases at V and 1 base at J, with 11 bases between the two ends. CDR3 length: 14 residues. In germline, CDR1 is SEHNR, CDR2 FQNEAQ (reference sequence). The CDR3, as DNA: TGTGCCAGCAGCCGTCCACAGGGGAACACTGAAGCTTTCTTT. Translation: CASSRPQGNTEAFF.

The rearrangement joins TRBV28 to TRBJ1-5, with D possibly TRBD1 on 5 matching bases. The CDR3 loop spans 19 amino acids. Between the trimmed V and J ends, which lost 6 bases and 0 bases, there was a span of 24 bases. Germline values: CDR1 MDHEN, CDR2 SYDVKM. Written as DNA, the CDR3 is TGTGCCAGCAGGCGTGAACAGGCCGCGGTGTATAATAGCAATCAGCCCCAGCATTTT. This translates into CASRREQAAVYNSNQPQHF.

The chain links TRBV6-6 to TRBJ1-3; maybe TRBD1 (6 bases). The germline V and J ends were trimmed by 6 bases and 2 bases, with 17 bases remaining between them. The CDR3 extends over 16 amino acids. CDR1 and CDR2 (germline): MNHNY, SVGAGI (reference sequence). CDR3 in amino acids: CASREAINRAGNTIYF. The CDR3 DNA reads TGTGCCAGCAGAGAGGCTATAAACAGGGCTGGAAACACCATATATTTT.

The V gene is TRBV12-3 or TRBV12-4, the J gene TRBJ1-5; D is unclear. V was clipped by 6 bases and J by 7 bases, with 13 bases between them. CDR3 length equals 13 residues. CDR3 loop: CASSPDRGQPQHF. The CDR3 DNA follows: TGTGCCAGCAGCCCAGACCGCGGGCAGCCCCAGCATTTT.

The CDR3 protein is CAISEELTGTSGLYEQYF. For the CDR3, the DNA is TGTGCCATCAGTGAGGAACTTACCGGGACTAGCGGGCTTTACGAGCAGTACTTC. The V call is TRBV10-3, the J call TRBJ2-7, with TRBD2 matching 12 bases. The length of the CDR3 is 18 residues. V shed 2 bases, J shed 4 bases, and the junction held 12 bases outside the gene matches. The germline V gene encodes CDR1 ENHRY and CDR2 SYGVKD.

V gene TRBV5-1 combines with J gene TRBJ2-3; D remains unclear. The CDR3 consists of 15 residues. Per the germline V gene, CDR1 is SGHRS and CDR2 is YFSETQ. V lost 4 bases, J lost 2 bases, and 14 bases lay in between. CDR3 sequence reads: CASSLGSSLTDTQYF. The DNA of the CDR3 is TGCGCCAGCAGCCTCGGGTCTTCCCTCACAGATACGCAGTATTTT.

The V and J genes are TRBV4-1 and TRBJ2-1; no definite D call. Trimming removed 5 bases at V and 9 bases at J, with 14 bases between. This CDR3 contains 13 residues. Germline V gene lookup returns CDR1 MGHRA and CDR2 YSYEKL. The CDR3: CASSSRGVFEQFF. The CDR3 nucleotides read TGCGCCAGCAGCTCGCGAGGCGTTTTTGAGCAGTTCTTC.

The chain combines TRBV29-1 with TRBJ2-1; no clear D. The germline V gene has CDR1 SQVTM and CDR2 ANQGSEA. With 3 bases removed from V and 3 bases from J, the gap between germline ends came to 6 bases. This CDR3 contains 12 residues. The CDR3 loop reads CSVEYNYNEQFF. The CDR3 coding sequence is TGCAGCGTTGAGTACAACTACAATGAGCAGTTCTTC.

The V and J genes are TRBV11-2 and TRBJ1-2, with D perhaps matching TRBD1 (5 bases). CDR1 is SGHAT, CDR2 FQNNGV, per germline. V was clipped by 1 base and J by 0 bases, with 15 bases between them. The CDR3 runs 17 residues. CDR3 coding DNA: TGTGCCAGCAGCTTAGCCCAACAGGTCCGAGCTAACTATGGCTACACCTTC. This translates into CASSLAQQVRANYGYTF.

The rearrangement uses TRBV4-2 and TRBJ2-1; D is possibly TRBD1 (5 bases). Germline V gene sequence: CDR1 LGHNA, CDR2 YNFKEQ. V was trimmed by 0 bases and J by 3 bases, leaving 12 bases between them. The CDR3 has 16 amino acids. CDR3 sequence reads: CASSQEAQGGYNEQFF. The CDR3 bases are TGTGCCAGCAGCCAAGAGGCGCAGGGCGGCTACAATGAGCAGTTCTTC.

CDR3 nucleotide sequence: TGTGCCAGAAGCTTACAGGGGGAACCCTACGAGCAGTACTTC. Translating it yields CARSLQGEPYEQYF. The V and J genes are TRBV5-3 and TRBJ2-7; 8 bases match TRBD1. TRBV5-3 is an open reading frame whose function is uncertain. The CDR3 length is 14 residues. J lost 2 bases, V lost 2 bases, and 3 bases had no gene match.

Written as DNA, the CDR3 is TGTGCCAGCAGCGCTTCACGACAGGGAAGAGAGGACTATGGCTACACCTTC. It codes for CASSASRQGREDYGYTF. V gene TRBV9 combines with J gene TRBJ1-2, with 7 bases that match TRBD1. CDR1 SGDLS and CDR2 YYNGEE come from the germline V gene. The V and J ends lost 3 bases and 3 bases, in that order; junction bases with no gene match: 14. The CDR3 loop spans 17 amino acids. The variable domain in full, completed from reference TRBV9 and TRBJ1-2, reads DSGVTQTPKHLITATGQRVTLRCSPRSGDLSVYWYQQSLDQGLQFLIQYYNGEERAKGNILERFSAQQFPDLHSELNLSSLELGDSALYFCASSASRQGREDYGYTFGSGTRLTVV.

The sample holds one count of this clone. The chain employs TRBV6-1 and TRBJ2-5; TRBD2 aligns across 9 bases. The CDR3 contains 16 residues. CDR1 is MNHNS, CDR2 SASEGT, per germline. The V segment lost 1 base and the J segment 5 bases; nucleotides outside the gene matches: 8. The CDR3 DNA reads TGTGCCAGCAGTGAAGTAAGGCGGGGGGGGAGGGAGACCCAGTACTTC. Translating it yields CASSEVRRGGRETQYF.